The rows below give T cell receptor beta chains drawn from one sample of a study of memory CD4+ T cells and cytomegalovirus serostatus. TCRdb's copy holds only in-frame clones and misses some; the assay was immunoSEQ multiplex PCR. The sample lists around 84,000 clones; around 80% were seen once. Sequencing was performed on memory CD4+ T cells from blood. These receptors were obtained from an adult in good health and CMV-seronegative. CDR3s leave out the opening cysteine and the closing phenylalanine or tryptophan. A D gene is named only where the DNA matches it firmly.

>TRBV10-3|TRBJ2-7|-
AISESPYEQY
>TRBV6-1|TRBJ1-1|-
ASSYQRNTEAF
>TRBV28|TRBJ1-3|-
ASRPGHFSGNTIY
>TRBV6-6|TRBJ2-7|-
ASSYTRQGWEQY
>TRBV18|TRBJ1-5|-
ASSPPGAAGNQPQH
>TRBV10-3|TRBJ2-2|-
AISFEGVNTGELF
>TRBV30|TRBJ1-4|-
AWSRGVNEKLF
>TRBV7-9|TRBJ1-1|TRBD1
ATSLSTGGNTEAF
>TRBV18|TRBJ1-5|-
ASSAGTLDGRPFNQPQH
>TRBV18|TRBJ1-6|TRBD1
ASSPPSGGINSPLH
>TRBV5-6|TRBJ1-1|TRBD1
ASSMAGTGPFSETF
>TRBV5-1|TRBJ1-4|TRBD1
ASSPGQGMGKRLF
>TRBV18|TRBJ1-1|-
ASWRGGMNTEAF
>TRBV5-1|TRBJ2-7|-
ASSRTGPPDEQY
>TRBV7-2|TRBJ1-5|-
ASSLMSNQPQH
>TRBV27|TRBJ2-7|-
ASSLLGGTFEQY